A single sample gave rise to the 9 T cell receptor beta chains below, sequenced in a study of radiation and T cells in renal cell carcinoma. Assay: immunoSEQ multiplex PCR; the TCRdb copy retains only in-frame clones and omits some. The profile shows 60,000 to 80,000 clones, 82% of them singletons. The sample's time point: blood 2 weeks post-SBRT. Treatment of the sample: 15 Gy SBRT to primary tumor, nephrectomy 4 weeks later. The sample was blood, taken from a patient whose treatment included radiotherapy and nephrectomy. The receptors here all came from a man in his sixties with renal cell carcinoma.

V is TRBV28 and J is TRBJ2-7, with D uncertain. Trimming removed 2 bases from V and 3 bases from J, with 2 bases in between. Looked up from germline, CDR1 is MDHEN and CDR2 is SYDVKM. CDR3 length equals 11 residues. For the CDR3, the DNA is TGTGCCAGCAGTTTAATCTACGAGCAGTACTTC. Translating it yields CASSLIYEQYF.

CDR3: CASSLIRGGGSYGYTF. CDR3 bases: TGTGCCAGCAGCTTAATCCGGGGCGGGGGCAGCTATGGCTACACCTTC. The chain carries TRBV11-2 and TRBJ1-2, with a tentative D call TRBD1 (6 bases). Deletions cut 2 bases from V and 4 bases from J, with 17 bases between. Germline CDR1 and CDR2: SGHAT and FQNNGV. The CDR3 runs 16 residues.

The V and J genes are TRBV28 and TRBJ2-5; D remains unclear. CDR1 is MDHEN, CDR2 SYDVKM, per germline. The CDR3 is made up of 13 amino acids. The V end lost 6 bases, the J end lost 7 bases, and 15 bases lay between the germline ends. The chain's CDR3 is CASRDRRFGTQYF. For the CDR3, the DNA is TGTGCCAGCAGGGACCGCCGATTTGGGACCCAGTACTTC.

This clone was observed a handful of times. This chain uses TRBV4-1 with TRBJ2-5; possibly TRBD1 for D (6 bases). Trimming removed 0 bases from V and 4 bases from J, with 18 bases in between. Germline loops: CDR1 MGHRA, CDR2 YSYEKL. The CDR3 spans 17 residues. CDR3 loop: CASSQEVTLGRGETQYF. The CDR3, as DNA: TGCGCCAGCAGCCAAGAGGTCACCCTTGGCAGGGGAGAGACCCAGTACTTC.

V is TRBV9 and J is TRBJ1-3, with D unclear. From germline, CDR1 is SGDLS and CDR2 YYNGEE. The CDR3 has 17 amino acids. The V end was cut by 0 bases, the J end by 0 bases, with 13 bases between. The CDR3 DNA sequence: TGTGCCAGCAGCGTAGAGATCTTTCCGGACTCTGGAAACACCATATATTTT. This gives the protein CASSVEIFPDSGNTIYF.

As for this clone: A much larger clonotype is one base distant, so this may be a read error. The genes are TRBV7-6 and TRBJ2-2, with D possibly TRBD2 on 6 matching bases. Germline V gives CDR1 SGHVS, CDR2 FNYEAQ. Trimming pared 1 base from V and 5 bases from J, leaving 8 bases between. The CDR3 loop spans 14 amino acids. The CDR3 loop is CASSLVGGTGELFF. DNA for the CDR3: TGTGCCAGCAGCTTAGTGGGGGGTACCGGGGAGCTGTTTTTT.

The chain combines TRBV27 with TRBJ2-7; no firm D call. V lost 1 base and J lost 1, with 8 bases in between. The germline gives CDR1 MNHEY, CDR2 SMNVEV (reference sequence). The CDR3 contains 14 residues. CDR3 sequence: CASSLLGLSYEQYF. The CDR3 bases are TGTGCCAGCAGTTTATTGGGGTTGTCCTACGAGCAGTACTTC.

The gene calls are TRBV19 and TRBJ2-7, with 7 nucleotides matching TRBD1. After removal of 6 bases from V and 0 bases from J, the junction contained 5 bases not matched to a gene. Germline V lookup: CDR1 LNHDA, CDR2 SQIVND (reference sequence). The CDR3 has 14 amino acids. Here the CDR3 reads CASRGQTSSYEQYF. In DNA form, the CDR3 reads TGTGCCAGTAGGGGACAGACGAGCTCCTACGAGCAGTACTTC.

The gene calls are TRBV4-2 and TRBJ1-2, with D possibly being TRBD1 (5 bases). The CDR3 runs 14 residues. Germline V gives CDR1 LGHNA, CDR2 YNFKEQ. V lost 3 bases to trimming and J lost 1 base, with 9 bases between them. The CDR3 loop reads CASSQDILNYGYTF. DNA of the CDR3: TGTGCCAGCAGCCAGGACATACTTAACTATGGCTACACCTTC.